This T cell receptor (beta chain) came from a study of T cell changes during pregnancy in multiple sclerosis. The CDR3 has 12 amino acids. Trimming took 9 bases from V and 13 from J, leaving 19 bases between them. CDR1 is SEHNR, CDR2 FQNEAQ, per germline (reference sequence). TCRdb's copy holds only in-frame clones and misses some; the assay was immunoSEQ multiplex PCR. The data show tens of thousands of clones, around 92% seen once. The chain joins TRBV7-9 to TRBJ2-1; D perhaps matches TRBD2 (5 bases). This specimen was CD4+ T cells from peripheral blood mononuclear cells, taken in the third trimester of pregnancy. This sequence originates from a female donor with multiple sclerosis, enrolled in a pregnancy study. CDR3 DNA sequence: TGTGCCAGGGATTCGGGGTATGGTATCCAGTTCTTC. Protein: CARDSGYGIQFF. The variable domain in full, with the rest retrieved from reference TRBV7-9 and TRBJ2-1, is DTGVSQNPRHKITKRGQNVTFRCDPISEHNRLYWYRQTLGQGPEFLTYFQNEAQLEKSRLLSDRFSAERPKGSFSTLEIQRTEQGDSAMYLCARDSGYGIQFFGPGTRLTVL.